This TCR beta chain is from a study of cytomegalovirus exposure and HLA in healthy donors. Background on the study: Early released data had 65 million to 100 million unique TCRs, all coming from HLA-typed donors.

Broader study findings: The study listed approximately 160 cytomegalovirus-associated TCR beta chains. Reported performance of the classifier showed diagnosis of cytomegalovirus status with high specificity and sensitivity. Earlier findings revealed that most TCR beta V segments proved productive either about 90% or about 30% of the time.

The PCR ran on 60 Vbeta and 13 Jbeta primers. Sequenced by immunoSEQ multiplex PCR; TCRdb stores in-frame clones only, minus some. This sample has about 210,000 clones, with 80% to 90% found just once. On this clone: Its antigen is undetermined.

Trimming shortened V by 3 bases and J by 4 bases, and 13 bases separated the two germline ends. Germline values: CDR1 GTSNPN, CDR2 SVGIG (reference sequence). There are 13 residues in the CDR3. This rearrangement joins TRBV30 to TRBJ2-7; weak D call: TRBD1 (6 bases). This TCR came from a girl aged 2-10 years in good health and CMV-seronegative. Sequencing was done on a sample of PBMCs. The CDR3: CAWSDLTGYEQYF. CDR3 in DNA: TGTGCCTGGAGCGACCTCACAGGGTACGAGCAGTACTTC. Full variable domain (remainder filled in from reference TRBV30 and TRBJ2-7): SQTIHQWPATLVQPVGSPLSLECTVEGTSNPNLYWYRQAAGRGLQLLFYSVGIGQISSEVPQNLSASRPQDRQFILSSKKLLLSDSGFYLCAWSDLTGYEQYFGPGTRLTVT.